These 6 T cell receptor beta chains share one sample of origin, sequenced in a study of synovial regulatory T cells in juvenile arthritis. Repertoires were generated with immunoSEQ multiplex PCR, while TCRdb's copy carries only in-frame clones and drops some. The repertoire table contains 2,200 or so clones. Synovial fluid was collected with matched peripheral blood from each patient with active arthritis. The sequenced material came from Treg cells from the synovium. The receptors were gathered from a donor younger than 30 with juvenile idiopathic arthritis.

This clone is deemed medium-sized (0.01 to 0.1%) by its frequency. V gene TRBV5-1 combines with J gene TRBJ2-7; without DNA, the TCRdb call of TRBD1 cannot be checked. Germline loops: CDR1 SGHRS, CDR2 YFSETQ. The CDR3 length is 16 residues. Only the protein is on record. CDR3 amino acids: CASSLGTGLMPYEQYF.

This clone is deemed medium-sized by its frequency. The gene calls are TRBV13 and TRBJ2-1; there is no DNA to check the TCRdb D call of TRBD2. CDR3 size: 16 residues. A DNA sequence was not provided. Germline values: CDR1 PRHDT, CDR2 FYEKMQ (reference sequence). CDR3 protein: CASSILWSGSLHEQFF.

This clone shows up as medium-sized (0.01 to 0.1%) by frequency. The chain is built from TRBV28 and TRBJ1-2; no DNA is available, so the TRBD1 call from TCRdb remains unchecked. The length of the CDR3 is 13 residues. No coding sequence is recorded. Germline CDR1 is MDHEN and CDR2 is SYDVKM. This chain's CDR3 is CASSITGVGGYTF.

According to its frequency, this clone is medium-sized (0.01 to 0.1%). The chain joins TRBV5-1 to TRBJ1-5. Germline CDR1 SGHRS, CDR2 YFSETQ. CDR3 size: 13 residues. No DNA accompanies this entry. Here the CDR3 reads CASSMDSNQPQHF.

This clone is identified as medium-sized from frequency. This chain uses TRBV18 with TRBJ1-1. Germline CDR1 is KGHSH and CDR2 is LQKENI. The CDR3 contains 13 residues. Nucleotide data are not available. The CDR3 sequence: CASSPQMNTEAFF.

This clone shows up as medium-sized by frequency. Here the CDR3 reads CASTIGAAAGDSPLHF. The rearrangement joins TRBV9 to TRBJ1-6. Germline V gives CDR1 SGDLS, CDR2 YYNGEE. CDR3 length equals 16 residues. No DNA has been recorded.